This note documents a single T cell receptor beta chain sequence. Its antigen is not identified. The sample is drawn from a study of cytomegalovirus exposure and HLA in healthy donors. Whole-study findings and limits: A later analysis reportedly found that, within productive TCRs, an Asian-associated ancestry cluster had fewer N-insertions than the mean observed across the approximately 690 donors. The HLA-A and HLA-B alleles of most subjects were reportedly predicted accurately from TCR beta sequences.

A multiplex PCR was run with 60 Vbeta primers and 13 Jbeta primers. Produced via immunoSEQ multiplex PCR; TCRdb's table is partial and in-frame only. This sample carries 85,000 to 100,000 clones, around 64% of them seen once, and the ten largest clones take 3.2%. V lost 4 bases and J 2 bases, leaving 8 bases between the germline ends. CDR1 is MNHEY and CDR2 is SMNVEV in the germline V gene (reference sequence). The CDR3 consists of 13 residues. V usage is TRBV27 and J usage is TRBJ2-5; D perhaps matches TRBD2 (5 bases). Input material: PBMCs. The sequence derives from a man aged 55 to 70 in good health and CMV-seronegative. CDR3 residues: CASSYGNQETQYF. CDR3 DNA sequence: TGTGCCAGCAGTTACGGGAATCAAGAGACCCAGTACTTC.